A single sample is the source of the 15 T cell receptor beta chains below, sequenced in a study of CD8 T cells in ankylosing spondylitis. Study results and limitations: Within ankylosing spondylitis blood, a TCR beta motif made up of seven to nine highly homologous variants appeared to be characteristic.

Using its own MiXCR run on the 5' RACE reads, TCRdb lists one record per CDR3 protein. The sample comprises more than 250,000 distinct CDR3 sequences, 7.5% to 9% of which are singletons, and 13% to 15% rests with the top ten. Their specific antigens are unknown. Material: blood, either unsorted or a sorted T cell fraction (not recorded which). All receptors derive from a male donor with ankylosing spondylitis.

The chain recombines TRBV11-2 with TRBJ2-7, with TRBD2 matching 10 bases. In germline, CDR1 is SGHAT, CDR2 FQNNGV. J lost 0 bases, V lost 5 bases, and 13 bases had no gene match. The CDR3 totals 18 residues. CDR3 in DNA: TGTGCCAGCAGCCACCGACTAGCGGGTCTTCCTTCCTCCTACGAGCAGTACTTC. It specifies CASSHRLAGLPSSYEQYF. The complete variable domain, with remaining parts taken from reference TRBV11-2 and TRBJ2-7, reads EAGVAQSPRYKIIEKRQSVAFWCNPISGHATLYWYQQILGQGPKLLIQFQNNGVVDDSQLPKDRFSAERLKGVDSTLKIQPAKLEDSAVYLCASSHRLAGLPSSYEQYFGPGTRLTVT.

This CDR3 reads CASSIRGSLSPLHF. DNA for the CDR3: TGTGCCAGTAGTATACGGGGCAGCCTTTCACCCCTCCACTTT. The J gene is TRBJ1-6, the V gene TRBV19; D might be TRBD1 (5 bases). V lost 2 bases and J lost 9, with 11 bases in between. Germline V gene lookup returns CDR1 LNHDA and CDR2 SQIVND (reference sequence). CDR3 length: 14 amino acids.

This clonotype has a handful of counts. This chain uses TRBV9 with TRBJ2-7, with 8 bases matching TRBD2. The ends lost 4 bases at V and 4 bases at J; junction bases unmatched: 7. The CDR3 is made up of 14 amino acids. From germline, CDR1 is SGDLS and CDR2 YYNGEE. CDR3 bases: TGTGCCAGCAGCCCCCTCGGGGGGGCGTACGAGCAGTACTTC. Translated: CASSPLGGAYEQYF.

This clonotype has at least ten counts. V and J are TRBV29-1 and TRBJ2-7, with 11 bases that match TRBD2. V was pared by 6 bases and J by 5 bases, with 9 bases of the junction left unmatched. CDR3 length equals 14 residues. Germline CDR1 SQVTM, CDR2 ANQGSEA. This CDR3 reads CSVKPSGRRDEQYF. CDR3 coding DNA: TGCAGCGTGAAGCCTAGCGGGAGGAGGGACGAGCAGTACTTC.

This clonotype was detected only a few times. The V gene is TRBV4-1, the J gene TRBJ2-7; 15 bases map to TRBD2. The J segment lost 6 bases and the V segment lost 5 bases, leaving 8 bases of the junction unmatched. Germline loops: CDR1 MGHRA, CDR2 YSYEKL. The CDR3 has 16 residues. CDR3 sequence (DNA): TGCGCCAGCAGCGCCCTAGGGACTAGCGGGAGGAGCGAGCAGTACTTC. Translation gives CASSALGTSGRSEQYF.

A few counts support this clonotype. V is TRBV5-6 and J is TRBJ1-5, with no clear D. The CDR3 spans 14 residues. CDR1 is SGHDT, CDR2 YYEEEE, per germline. V lost 2 bases and J 6 bases, leaving 12 bases between the germline ends. CDR3 DNA sequence: TGTGCCAGCAGCTTAGGTCCCCCCCCTCAGCCCCAGCATTTT. Translating it yields CASSLGPPPQPQHF.

The chain recombines TRBV20-1 with TRBJ2-1; 11 bases map to TRBD2. Germline V gives CDR1 DFQATT, CDR2 SNEGSKA (reference sequence). The CDR3 length is 21 residues. Trimming cost V 0 bases and J 0 bases; bases outside gene matches: 16. The CDR3 region is CSARDSLLAGGKLSSYNEQFF. The CDR3 nucleotides are TGCAGTGCTAGAGATTCGCTGCTAGCGGGAGGCAAATTGAGCTCCTACAATGAGCAGTTCTTC.

The chain recombines TRBV19 with TRBJ2-5, with TRBD1 identical over 7 bases. V lost 7 bases to trimming and J lost 1 base; unmatched junction nucleotides: 6. The germline V gene has CDR1 LNHDA and CDR2 SQIVND (reference sequence). This CDR3 comprises 14 residues. CDR3 in DNA: TGTGCCAGTACCACGGGACAGCCCCAAGAGACCCAGTACTTC. Its protein product is CASTTGQPQETQYF.

In its sample, this clonotype was seen many times. The V call is TRBV10-3, the J call TRBJ2-3; D ambiguous. From germline, CDR1 is ENHRY and CDR2 SYGVKD. V dropped 11 bases and J dropped 4 bases, with 16 bases sitting between them. This CDR3 is 13 amino acids long. This CDR3 reads CAFTVDGADTQYF. CDR3 in DNA: TGTGCCTTTACAGTTGACGGCGCAGATACGCAGTATTTT.

The V gene is TRBV27, the J gene TRBJ2-1; TRBD2 agrees at 10 bases. V was clipped by 8 bases and J by 8 bases; unmatched bases: 21. Per the germline V gene, CDR1 is MNHEY and CDR2 is SMNVEV (reference sequence). The CDR3 consists of 18 residues. This chain's CDR3 is CASSLRTSGTPPPYEQFF. The DNA for the CDR3 is TGTGCCAGCTCCCTACGGACTAGCGGAACCCCACCGCCTTATGAGCAGTTCTTC.

This clonotype was counted only a few times. This chain links TRBV27 with TRBJ2-1; 10 bases map to TRBD2. Germline CDR1 and CDR2: MNHEY and SMNVEV (reference sequence). After removal of 5 bases from V and 3 bases from J, the junction contained 19 bases not matched to a gene. CDR3 length equals 20 residues. CDR3 in amino acids: CASSPRGQGSGLAIYNEQFF. In DNA, the CDR3 is TGTGCCAGCAGTCCCCGAGGACAGGGATCGGGACTAGCGATCTACAATGAGCAGTTCTTC.

The CDR3 sequence: CASRALGLAGYEQYF. Here the CDR3 DNA reads TGCGCCAGCAGGGCCCTCGGGCTAGCGGGCTACGAGCAGTACTTC. The chain employs TRBV5-1 and TRBJ2-7, with 8 bases lining up with TRBD2. With V trimmed by 5 bases and J by 3 bases, 10 bases remained unmatched. Per germline, CDR1 SGHRS and CDR2 YFSETQ. CDR3 length equals 15 residues.

The table lists this clonotype with many counts. The rearrangement links TRBV12-3 or TRBV12-4 to TRBJ1-5, with D tentatively TRBD1 (6 bases). The CDR3 has 15 residues. Between the trimmed V and J ends, which lost 3 bases and 5 bases, there was a span of 14 bases. Here the CDR3 DNA reads TGTGCCAGCAGTTTTGGGGCTAGGGGGGATCAGCCCCAGCATTTT. It yields the protein CASSFGARGDQPQHF.

The genes are TRBV7-2 and TRBJ1-2, with a weak D call TRBD1 (6 bases). The germline gives CDR1 SGHTA, CDR2 FQGNSA. This CDR3 has 13 amino acids. V gave up 4 bases and J gave up 8 bases, with 14 bases separating them. CDR3 loop: CASSSGTQIGYTF. Here the CDR3 DNA reads TGTGCCAGCAGCTCCGGGACACAAATCGGCTACACCTTC.

This clonotype was counted only a few times. The chain is built from TRBV20-1 and TRBJ2-1; 9 bases are shared with TRBD2. The V segment lost 5 bases and the J segment 2 bases; nucleotides outside the gene matches: 7. The CDR3 runs 15 residues. Germline CDR1 reads DFQATT; CDR2 reads SNEGSKA (reference sequence). CDR3 nucleotides: TGCAGTGCTGACCTAGCGGGGAGGACCTACAATGAGCAGTTCTTC. As protein: CSADLAGRTYNEQFF.